This TCR beta chain was observed in a study of T cell repertoires in cytomegalovirus infection. Study details: Researchers turned to recently identified HLA-C-restricted CMV epitopes as well as well-studied HLA-B-restricted ones. Indications of both CMV infection and matching HLA type were provided by public TCR beta signatures.

The V segment lost 6 bases and the J segment 6 bases; nucleotides outside the gene matches: 4. CDR1 and CDR2 (germline): MNHEY, SVGEGT. The CDR3 has 12 amino acids. A few counts support this clonotype. Its antigen is unidentified. One entry per CDR3 protein, called by TCRdb with MiXCR from the reads. The repertoire holds under 350,000 distinct CDR3 sequences, with about 20% as singletons. The sequence was obtained from a human donor in good health (CMV status not recorded). Some clones in this sample may be carry-over from other donors' samples. The chain combines TRBV6-2 or TRBV6-3 with TRBJ1-1; TRBD1 matches at 7 bases. Sequencing was performed on cultured PBMCs, taken from culture after CMV antigen stimulation. CDR3 sequence: CASREQGSEAFF. The CDR3 DNA is TGTGCCAGCAGGGAACAGGGGTCTGAAGCTTTCTTT.